The 22 T cell receptor beta chains presented below share a single source sample, sequenced in a study of spatial heterogeneity in lung cancer. TCRdb analysed the 5' RACE reads with MiXCR anew, one entry per CDR3 protein. The data contain approximately 17,000 distinct CDR3 sequences, about 20% of them seen just once; the ten biggest clones take up 6.2%. Described time point: blood at routine non-recurrence follow-up after resection. The sample consisted of PBMCs, taken at follow-up. These TCRs come from a male donor with early-stage non-small cell lung cancer.

This clonotype is labeled as medium-sized (0.01 to 0.1%). The V gene is TRBV29-1, the J gene TRBJ2-5; 8 nucleotides line up with TRBD2. The CDR3 is 14 residues long. CDR1 SQVTM and CDR2 ANQGSEA come from the germline V gene. Trimming at V came to 2 bases and at J to 4 bases, leaving 6 bases not matched to a gene. The CDR3 protein is CSVEMSGGAETQYF. In DNA form, the CDR3 reads TGCAGCGTTGAAATGTCCGGGGGGGCAGAGACCCAGTACTTC.

This clonotype is termed medium-sized. The chain combines TRBV5-1 with TRBJ2-7; the D is unclear. CDR3 length: 13 amino acids. Trimming took off 5 bases at V and 2 bases at J, with 11 bases between the two ends. Germline CDR1 and CDR2: SGHRS and YFSETQ. The CDR3 protein is CASSRESAYEQYF. The CDR3, as DNA: TGCGCCAGCAGTAGGGAAAGTGCCTACGAGCAGTACTTC.

This clonotype was seen a few times. The V gene is TRBV12-3 or TRBV12-4, the J gene TRBJ2-7, with 9 nucleotides matching TRBD1. After removal of 1 base from V and 0 bases from J, the junction contained 7 bases not matched to a gene. The CDR3 spans 17 residues. Here the CDR3 reads CASSLGPGTGISYEQYF. CDR3 in DNA: TGTGCCAGCAGTTTAGGCCCCGGGACAGGGATCTCCTACGAGCAGTACTTC.

This clonotype was seen ten or more times. This sequence joins TRBV9 and TRBJ2-3, with 9 bases matching TRBD2. V shed 2 bases and J 1 base; nucleotides not matched to a gene: 2. CDR1 and CDR2 (germline): SGDLS, YYNGEE. CDR3 length equals 15 residues. DNA of the CDR3: TGTGCCAGCAGCGTGTGGACTAGCGGCACAGATACGCAGTATTTT. This translates into CASSVWTSGTDTQYF. The whole variable domain, remainder taken from reference TRBV9 and TRBJ2-3, is DSGVTQTPKHLITATGQRVTLRCSPRSGDLSVYWYQQSLDQGLQFLIQYYNGEERAKGNILERFSAQQFPDLHSELNLSSLELGDSALYFCASSVWTSGTDTQYFGPGTRLTVL.

This clonotype is judged medium-sized. An end of the junction differs from the germline gene, which may be a read error. The chain has TRBV7-7 and TRBJ2-1; D unclear. CDR1 SSHAT and CDR2 FNYEAQ come from the germline V gene (reference sequence). The CDR3 is 15 amino acids. CDR3 DNA sequence: TGTGCTAGCAGCCCACGCGTCGGTGTCTACAATGAGCAGTTCTTC. Translation: CASSPRVGVYNEQFF.

This chain connects TRBV5-4 to TRBJ2-3; 16 bases match TRBD2. Per the germline V gene, CDR1 is SGHNT and CDR2 is YYREEE (reference sequence). The junction had 5 bases not matched to a gene; V was cut back by 4 bases and J by 6 bases. CDR3 length: 16 residues. The CDR3 region is CASSVGTSGGVDTQYF. The CDR3 DNA reads TGTGCCAGCAGCGTCGGGACTAGCGGGGGGGTGGATACGCAGTATTTT. The full variable domain, with the rest looked up from reference TRBV5-4 and TRBJ2-3, is ETGVTQSPTHLIKTRGQQVTLRCSSQSGHNTVSWYQQALGQGPQFIFQYYREEENGRGNFPPRFSGLQFPNYSSELNVNALELDDSALYLCASSVGTSGGVDTQYFGPGTRLTVL.

This clonotype occurred many times. The rearrangement uses TRBV5-1 and TRBJ2-7, with 8 bases lining up with TRBD2. The germline CDR1 and CDR2 sequences are SGHRS and YFSETQ. The CDR3 has 14 residues. Trimming removed 3 bases from V and 3 bases from J; junction bases left unmatched: 5. CDR3 amino acids: CASSSSGGHYEQYF. CDR3 bases: TGCGCCAGCAGCTCGTCGGGGGGGCACTACGAGCAGTACTTC.

In the case of this clonotype: Mismatch with germline at one junction end may stem from a read error. CDR3 DNA: TGTGCTAGCAGCGGTCAGCTGACCGGGGAGCTGTTTTTT. Protein: CASSGQLTGELFF. The V gene is TRBV7-7, the J gene TRBJ2-2; the D gene is possibly TRBD2 (5 bases). Germline values: CDR1 SSHAT, CDR2 FNYEAQ (reference sequence). The CDR3 is made up of 13 amino acids.

Comments on this clonotype: Its ends do not fully match the called genes, so a read error is possible. This rearrangement joins TRBV5-1 to TRBJ1-6; 8 bases agree with TRBD1. CDR3 size: 15 residues. CDR1 is SGHRS and CDR2 is YFSETQ in the germline V gene. In DNA, the CDR3 is TGCGCCAACAGCTTCGGGACAGGTGATAATTCACCCCTCCACTTT. Protein product: CANSFGTGDNSPLHF.

This clonotype is medium-sized in the sample. This chain joins TRBV11-3 and TRBJ2-6; TRBD1 or TRBD2 may be the D gene (5 bases each). CDR3 length: 15 residues. Trimming shortened V by 8 bases and J by 0 bases, and 11 bases separated the two germline ends. The germline V gene encodes CDR1 SGHNT and CDR2 YENEEA. The DNA of the CDR3 is TGTGCCAGCCAGAGGGGTGGCTCTGGGGCCAACGTCCTGACTTTC. It translates to CASQRGGSGANVLTF.

CDR3 sequence reads: CAWTFAGDNTGELFF. CDR3 bases: TGTGCCTGGACCTTCGCCGGGGATAACACCGGGGAGCTGTTTTTT. This chain links TRBV30 with TRBJ2-2; D perhaps matches TRBD2 (5 bases). CDR1 and CDR2 from the germline V gene are GTSNPN and SVGIG (reference sequence). The CDR3 consists of 15 residues. V lost 4 bases to trimming and J lost 2 bases, with 14 bases between them.

This clonotype is classed as medium-sized. The rearrangement joins TRBV7-9 to TRBJ1-2; 7 bases align to TRBD1. Germline V gene data show CDR1 as SEHNR and CDR2 as FQNEAQ (reference sequence). CDR3 size: 15 residues. J was trimmed by 4 bases and V by 4 bases; bases with no gene match: 9. CDR3 residues: CASSSAGGIPYGYTF. CDR3 DNA: TGTGCCAGCAGCTCGGCAGGGGGAATCCCCTATGGCTACACCTTC.

In its sample, this clonotype is medium-sized. The chain employs TRBV20-1 and TRBJ2-5; the match to TRBD1 covers 7 bases. This CDR3 has 17 amino acids. The germline gives CDR1 DFQATT, CDR2 SNEGSKA (reference sequence). The junction had 15 bases not matched to a gene; V was cut back by 0 bases and J by 5 bases. The CDR3 coding sequence is TGCAGTGCTAGAGATACAGAACGACAGGGCCGCGGGGAGACCCAGTACTTC. This codes for CSARDTERQGRGETQYF.

This clonotype has at least ten counts. The chain links TRBV5-4 to TRBJ1-1; D perhaps matches TRBD1 (6 bases). Germline V CDR1 and CDR2: SGHNT, YYREEE (reference sequence). Trimming removed 7 bases from V and 4 bases from J, with 17 bases in between. The CDR3 has 14 residues. The CDR3 DNA reads as TGTGCCAGCGAATTAGATGGAGGGGGCACTGAAGCTTTCTTT. Translating gives CASELDGGGTEAFF.

This clonotype has a count of ten or more. The chain links TRBV29-1 to TRBJ1-4; D is perhaps TRBD1 (6 bases). CDR1 and CDR2 from the germline V gene are SQVTM and ANQGSEA. This CDR3 comprises 14 residues. V lost 4 bases to trimming and J lost 7 bases, with 16 bases between them. DNA of the CDR3: TGCAGCGTTGGAGAGACAGGCGCTGGTGAAAAACTGTTTTTT. Encoded protein: CSVGETGAGEKLFF.

This clonotype was seen repeatedly, ten times or more. The V call is TRBV18, the J call TRBJ1-2; D gene uncertain. CDR3 length: 11 residues. The ends were cut back, 4 bases at V and 6 bases at J, with 6 bases in the middle. Germline V gene data show CDR1 as KGHSH and CDR2 as LQKENI. In nucleotides, the CDR3 is TGTGCCAGCTCACGGGCAGATGGCTACACCTTC. Protein sequence: CASSRADGYTF.

This clonotype has a count of ten or more. The genes are TRBV28 and TRBJ1-2; the D gene is possibly TRBD1 (5 bases). The CDR3 extends over 13 amino acids. Trimming removed 6 bases from V and 6 bases from J, with 14 bases in between. Germline CDR1 MDHEN, CDR2 SYDVKM. Here the CDR3 DNA reads TGTGCCAGCAGCCTATCAGGGACGGATGGCTACACCTTC. Its translation: CASSLSGTDGYTF.

The table lists this clonotype with a few counts. DNA for the CDR3: TGCAGTGCTAGCGGCGGGGGCGTCAGCACAGATACGCAGTATTTT. It specifies CSASGGGVSTDTQYF. V usage is TRBV20-1 and J usage is TRBJ2-3, with D perhaps TRBD2 (7 bases). Trimming stripped 3 bases from V and 0 bases from J, with 13 bases between. CDR3 length equals 15 residues. Germline lookup yields CDR1 DFQATT and CDR2 SNEGSKA (reference sequence).

This clonotype showed up many times. The chain employs TRBV7-3 and TRBJ2-3; the match to TRBD2 covers 12 bases. Looked up from germline, CDR1 is SGHTA and CDR2 is FQGTGA. The CDR3 is made up of 16 amino acids. Trimming took 5 bases from V and 0 from J; bases not matched to a gene: 3. Here the CDR3 reads CASSPLAGGSTDTQYF. CDR3 coding DNA: TGTGCCAGCAGCCCCCTAGCGGGGGGGAGCACAGATACGCAGTATTTT.

This clonotype was seen more than once but under ten times. The gene calls are TRBV7-9 and TRBJ2-5; a possible D gene is TRBD2 (6 bases). Per the germline V gene, CDR1 is SEHNR and CDR2 is FQNEAQ (reference sequence). V was shortened by 1 base and J by 2 bases, with 8 bases between the two germline ends. The CDR3 loop spans 14 amino acids. In DNA form, the CDR3 reads TGTGCCAGCAGCTTAGACCGGGGGCAAGAGACCCAGTACTTC. This translates into CASSLDRGQETQYF.

Of note for this clonotype: A much larger clone lies one base from this, so it may be a read error. The rearrangement links TRBV7-3 to TRBJ2-2; TRBD2 is a possible D gene (6 bases). The germline V gene has CDR1 SGHTA and CDR2 FQGTGA. The length of the CDR3 is 17 residues. The CDR3: CASSLTAAGRSTGGLFF. The CDR3 nucleotides read TGTGCCAGCAGCTTAACGGCCGCGGGGCGGTCCACCGGGGGGCTGTTTTTT.

The rearrangement uses TRBV2 and TRBJ2-5, with D unclear. The CDR3 is 13 residues long. Germline CDR1 reads SNHLY; CDR2 reads FYNNEI. The V end lost 8 bases, the J end lost 3 bases, and 13 bases lay between the germline ends. DNA of the CDR3: TGTGCCAGCGCCCGGCCCCTCGAAGAGACCCAGTACTTC. It specifies CASARPLEETQYF.